This entry describes one TCR beta chain. Its antigen is unidentified. Generated by immunoSEQ multiplex PCR, the TCRdb table keeps only in-frame clones and is missing some. The repertoire holds 100,000 to 150,000 clones, about four fifths seen once, with roughly 6.2% in the top ten. Described time point: blood 2 weeks post-SBRT. Treatment denoted: 15 Gy SBRT to primary tumor, nephrectomy 4 weeks later. Blood was sampled at baseline, 2 weeks and 4 weeks after SBRT. Clear cell pathology was present in this patient's renal cell carcinoma. Germline CDR1 GTSNPN, CDR2 SVGIG (reference sequence). V was cut by 5 bases and J by 5 bases, with 7 bases left in between. The CDR3 is 11 amino acids. The entry originates in a study of radiation and T cells in renal cell carcinoma. Overall study findings and caveats: No pretreatment tumor biopsies were available for baseline clonotypes. From baseline, blood top tumor clonotypes peaked at 2 weeks post-radiation.

The chain couples TRBV30 to TRBJ1-3; D is undetermined. Sequences were derived from blood, sampled from a patient whose treatment included radiotherapy and nephrectomy. The receptor was derived from a man in his forties or fifties with renal cell carcinoma. For the CDR3, the DNA is TGTGCCTGGGAAGTAAGAAACACCATATATTTT. Translating it yields CAWEVRNTIYF.